These 5 T cell receptor beta chains share one sample of origin, sequenced in a study of tumor and adjacent non-tumor tissue in lung cancer. The library came from three nested PCR rounds adapted from ARM-PCR protocols. MiXCR, applied by TCRdb to the multiplex PCR reads, yields one record per CDR3 protein. The sample records 75,000 to 95,000 distinct CDR3 sequences, approximately 65% being singletons. RNA was extracted from bulk tissue without any cell sorting. Material for sequencing was lung tumor tissue. The receptors originated from a man aged 60 to 69 with non-small cell lung cancer.

This clonotype came up many times. The rearrangement uses TRBV5-6 and TRBJ2-1; 7 nucleotides line up with TRBD1. The CDR3 has 13 residues. Germline trimming cut 3 bases from V and 7 bases from J; bases unmatched to any gene: 4. CDR1 and CDR2 from the germline V gene are SGHDT and YYEEEE. In DNA form, the CDR3 reads TGTGCCAGCAGCTGGGGACAGAAGAATGAGCAGTTCTTC. Protein product: CASSWGQKNEQFF. Full variable domain (outside the CDR3, taken from reference TRBV5-6 and TRBJ2-1): DAGVTQSPTHLIKTRGQQVTLRCSPKSGHDTVSWYQQALGQGPQFIFQYYEEEERQRGNFPDRFSGHQFPNYSSELNVNALLLGDSALYLCASSWGQKNEQFFGPGTRLTVL.

As for this clonotype: A much larger clone sits a single nucleotide away, making a read error possible. The CDR3 is CSARDPRLRQGGNEPFF. In nucleotides, the CDR3 is TGCAGTGCTAGAGATCCGCGCTTAAGGCAGGGGGGCAATGAGCCGTTCTTC. V and J are TRBV20-1 and TRBJ2-1, with D maybe TRBD1 (7 bases). CDR3 size: 17 residues. Germline V CDR1 and CDR2: DFQATT, SNEGSKA (reference sequence).

The chain combines TRBV5-4 with TRBJ2-7, with 7 bases fitting TRBD1. Germline CDR1 reads SGHNT; CDR2 reads YYREEE (reference sequence). Trimming took 4 bases from V and 3 from J; bases not matched to a gene: 7. The CDR3 consists of 14 residues. The DNA for the CDR3 is TGTGCCAGCAGCATGGACAGGTCTAACTACGAGCAGTACTTC. It encodes CASSMDRSNYEQYF. Combining the CDR3 with reference TRBV5-4 and TRBJ2-7 gives the whole variable domain ETGVTQSPTHLIKTRGQQVTLRCSSQSGHNTVSWYQQALGQGPQFIFQYYREEENGRGNFPPRFSGLQFPNYSSELNVNALELDDSALYLCASSMDRSNYEQYFGPGTRLTVT.

As to this clonotype: One junction end disagrees with the germline gene, perhaps due to a read error. This chain uses TRBV5-1 with TRBJ2-1; tentative D call: TRBD1 (5 bases). This CDR3 contains 13 residues. The germline V gene has CDR1 SGHRS and CDR2 YFSETQ. This CDR3 is CASSLNRYNEHFF. The CDR3 nucleotides read TGCGCCAGCAGCTTGAACAGGTACAATGAGCACTTCTTC. The entire variable domain, with the rest obtained from reference TRBV5-1 and TRBJ2-1, is as follows: KAGVTQTPRYLIKTRGQQVTLSCSPISGHRSVSWYQQTPGQGLQFLFEYFSETQRNKGNFPGRFSGRQFSNSRSEMNVSTLELGDSALYLCASSLNRYNEHFFGPGTRLTVL.

The chain uses TRBV12-3 or TRBV12-4 and TRBJ1-5; unclear D gene. V lost 10 bases to trimming and J lost 7 bases, with 20 bases between them. The CDR3 covers 14 residues. The CDR3 here is CAISAATGVQPQHF. The CDR3 DNA follows: TGTGCCATTAGCGCAGCCACCGGGGTACAGCCCCAGCATTTT.